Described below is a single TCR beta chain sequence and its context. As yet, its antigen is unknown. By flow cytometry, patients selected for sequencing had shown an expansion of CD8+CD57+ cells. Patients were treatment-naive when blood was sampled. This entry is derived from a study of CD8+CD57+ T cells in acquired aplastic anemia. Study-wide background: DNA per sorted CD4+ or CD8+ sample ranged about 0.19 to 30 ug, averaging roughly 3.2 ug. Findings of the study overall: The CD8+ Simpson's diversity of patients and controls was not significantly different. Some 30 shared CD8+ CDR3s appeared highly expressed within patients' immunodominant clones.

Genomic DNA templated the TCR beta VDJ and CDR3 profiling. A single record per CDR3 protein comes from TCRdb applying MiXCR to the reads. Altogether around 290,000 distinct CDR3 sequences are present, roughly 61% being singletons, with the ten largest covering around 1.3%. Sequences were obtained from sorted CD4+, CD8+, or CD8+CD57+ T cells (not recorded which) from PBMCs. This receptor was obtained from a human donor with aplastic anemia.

Here the CDR3 reads CSVTQGPDQPQHF. The DNA for the CDR3 is TGCAGCGTTACGCAGGGCCCGGATCAGCCCCAGCATTTT. The V and J genes are TRBV29-1 and TRBJ1-5, with D perhaps matching TRBD1 (5 bases). Trimming took off 5 bases at V and 5 bases at J, with 13 bases between the two ends. CDR3 length: 13 amino acids. The germline gives CDR1 SQVTM, CDR2 ANQGSEA.